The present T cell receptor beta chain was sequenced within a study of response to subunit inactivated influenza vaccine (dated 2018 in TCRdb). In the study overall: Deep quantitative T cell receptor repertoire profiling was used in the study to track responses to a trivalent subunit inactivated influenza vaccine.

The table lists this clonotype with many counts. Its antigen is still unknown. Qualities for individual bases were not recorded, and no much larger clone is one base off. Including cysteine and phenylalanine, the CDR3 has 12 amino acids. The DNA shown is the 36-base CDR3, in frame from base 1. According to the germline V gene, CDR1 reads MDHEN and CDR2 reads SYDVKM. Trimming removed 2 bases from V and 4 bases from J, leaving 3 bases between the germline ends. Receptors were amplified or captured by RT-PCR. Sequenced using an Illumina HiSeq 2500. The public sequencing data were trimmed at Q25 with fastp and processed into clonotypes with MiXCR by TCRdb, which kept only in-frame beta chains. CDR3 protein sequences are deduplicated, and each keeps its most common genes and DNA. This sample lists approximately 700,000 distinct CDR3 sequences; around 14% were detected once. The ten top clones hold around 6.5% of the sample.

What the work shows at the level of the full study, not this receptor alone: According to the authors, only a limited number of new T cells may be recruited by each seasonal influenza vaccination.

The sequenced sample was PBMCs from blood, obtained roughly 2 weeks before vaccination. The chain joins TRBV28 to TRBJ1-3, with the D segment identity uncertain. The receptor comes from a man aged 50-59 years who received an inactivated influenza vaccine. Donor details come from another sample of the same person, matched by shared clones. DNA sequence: TGTGCCAGCAGTTTAGGAGGAAACACCATATATTTT. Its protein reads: CASSLGGNTIYF.